The source of this T cell receptor (beta chain) is a study of molecular identifiers for immune sequencing clone quantification. Regarding the study as a whole: In CMV-specific effectors, clones above 20 copies held over 99% of molecules; naive, under 1%.

Germline CDR1 and CDR2: LGHNA and YSLEER. This CDR3 has 14 amino acids. Trimming took 0 bases from V and 10 from J, leaving 14 bases between them. Naive CD8 sequencing libraries were generated from roughly 20,000 to 1,000,000 sorted cells, with 10%, 30% or 50% RNA as input. In the sort, naive CD8 T cells were defined as CD8+CD4-CCR7+CD45RA+. TCRdb re-called the PCR reads with MiXCR, one entry per CDR3 protein. The table includes around 86,000 distinct CDR3 sequences, around 20% detected once. Ten or more counts support this clonotype. Its target is unknown. V gene TRBV4-3 combines with J gene TRBJ2-3, with D uncertain. The TCR originated in a human donor in good health. Some libraries in this study had Jurkat cell RNA spiked in. The sequencing sample was made of naive CD8+ T cells from blood, with Jurkat cell RNA spiked in. Stated subset: FACS-sorted CD8+CD4-CCR7+CD45RA+ naive T cells. CDR3 sequence: CASSQDLVADAQYF. DNA for the CDR3: TGCGCCAGCAGCCAAGATCTTGTAGCCGATGCGCAGTATTTT.